This paragraph covers one TCR beta chain sequence. The data stem from a study of T cell changes during pregnancy in multiple sclerosis. Profiling relied on immunoSEQ multiplex PCR, and the TCRdb table lists in-frame clones only, not all of them. This table holds some 73,000 clones, around 92% found once. Trimming at V came to 3 bases and at J to 2 bases, leaving 4 bases not matched to a gene. Per the germline V gene, CDR1 is KGHSH and CDR2 is LQKENI. This CDR3 has 14 amino acids. Sequences were derived from peripheral blood, sampled in the third trimester of pregnancy. The sequence was collected from a female donor in good health, enrolled as a control in a pregnancy study. The chain combines TRBV18 with TRBJ2-7; 7 positions match TRBD1. CDR3 nucleotides: TGTGCCAGCTCACCCCGGACAGGAACCTACGAGCAGTACTTC. Its protein is CASSPRTGTYEQYF.